One and the same sample provided the 25 T cell receptor beta chains below, sequenced in a study of blood T cell repertoires in COVID-19. The protocol was immunoSEQ multiplex PCR, while the TCRdb copy is restricted to in-frame clones and leaves out a portion. This sample has nearly 65,000 clones, with about 81% found just once. Sequenced: peripheral blood. The origin of the receptors is a human donor in a cohort sampled during active COVID-19.

The chain is built from TRBV11-2 and TRBJ1-2; 7 bases are a match to TRBD1. The germline V gene has CDR1 SGHAT and CDR2 FQNNGV. Germline trimming cut 0 bases from V and 2 bases from J; bases unmatched to any gene: 12. CDR3 length: 18 residues. CDR3 protein: CASSLDPGQELGNYGYTF. The CDR3 region has the DNA TGTGCCAGCAGCTTAGATCCCGGACAGGAATTAGGGAACTATGGCTACACCTTC. The variable domain in full, completed from reference TRBV11-2 and TRBJ1-2, reads EAGVAQSPRYKIIEKRQSVAFWCNPISGHATLYWYQQILGQGPKLLIQFQNNGVVDDSQLPKDRFSAERLKGVDSTLKIQPAKLEDSAVYLCASSLDPGQELGNYGYTFGSGTRLTVV.

This chain uses TRBV7-6 with TRBJ2-7; TRBD1 is a possible D gene (7 bases). The CDR3 has 14 amino acids. The V end lost 5 bases, the J end lost 3 bases, and 14 bases lay between the germline ends. The germline V gene encodes CDR1 SGHVS and CDR2 FNYEAQ. CDR3 region: CASSPGGSGYEQYF. As DNA, the CDR3 is TGTGCCAGCAGCCCAGGGGGGTCTGGCTACGAGCAGTACTTC.

The chain couples TRBV19 to TRBJ1-5, with D uncertain. CDR1 and CDR2 from the germline V gene are LNHDA and SQIVND (reference sequence). The CDR3 is 15 amino acids. The V gene lost 9 bases and the J gene lost 1 base, with 16 bases spanning the gap. The CDR3 region is CASSDSSGSNQPQHF. CDR3 bases: TGTGCCAGCTCCGACTCTTCGGGGAGCAATCAGCCCCAGCATTTT.

V is TRBV6-1 and J is TRBJ1-5, with unresolved D. The CDR3 length is 15 residues. V shed 2 bases and J shed 0 bases, with 8 bases lying between them. In germline, CDR1 is MNHNS, CDR2 SASEGT. CDR3 amino acids: CASSETVYSNQPQHF. The DNA for the CDR3 is TGTGCCAGCAGTGAAACAGTATATAGCAATCAGCCCCAGCATTTT.

The rearrangement links TRBV30 to TRBJ1-1, with D maybe TRBD1 (5 bases). Germline lookup yields CDR1 GTSNPN and CDR2 SVGIG (reference sequence). The length of the CDR3 is 15 residues. Trimming left V 3 bases short and J 2 bases short, with 16 bases between. CDR3: CAWSQDSLLNTEAFF. CDR3 nucleotide sequence: TGTGCCTGGAGCCAAGACAGCCTGCTAAACACTGAAGCTTTCTTT.

The chain combines TRBV5-1 with TRBJ2-6; 8 bases are a match to TRBD1. CDR3 length: 18 amino acids. Germline CDR1 SGHRS, CDR2 YFSETQ. V shed 4 bases and J 1 base; nucleotides not matched to a gene: 10. The CDR3 reads CASSPAGTGASGANVLTF. DNA for the CDR3: TGCGCCAGCAGCCCGGCGGGGACAGGTGCATCTGGGGCCAACGTCCTGACTTTC.

The chain has TRBV6-5 and TRBJ2-7; a possible D gene is TRBD2 (6 bases). CDR1 and CDR2 from the germline V gene are MNHEY and SVGAGI. The CDR3 contains 15 residues. The germline V and J ends were trimmed by 6 bases and 4 bases, with 19 bases remaining between them. The CDR3 loop reads CASRAHEASVYEQYF. The CDR3 DNA reads TGTGCCAGCAGGGCCCATGAGGCTAGCGTGTACGAGCAGTACTTC.

The genes are TRBV15 and TRBJ2-7; D perhaps matches TRBD1 (5 bases). CDR1 LNHNV and CDR2 YYDKDF come from the germline V gene (reference sequence). V was clipped by 0 bases and J by 2 bases, with 14 bases between them. The CDR3 sequence is 16 residues long. The CDR3 region is CATSRDRQLFTYEQYF. Written as DNA, the CDR3 is TGTGCCACCAGCAGAGATAGACAGCTATTCACCTACGAGCAGTACTTC.

This chain joins TRBV4-3 and TRBJ1-2; D gene uncertain. This CDR3 spans 14 amino acids. The germline V and J ends were trimmed by 4 bases and 0 bases, with 9 bases remaining between them. Germline CDR1 and CDR2: LGHNA and YSLEER. In DNA form, the CDR3 reads TGCGCCAGCAGCCGCGGCCGATCTAACTATGGCTACACCTTC. Translated, it gives CASSRGRSNYGYTF.

This chain links TRBV7-2 with TRBJ2-2, with a possible D match to TRBD2 (6 bases). This CDR3 region has 15 residues. Germline V CDR1 and CDR2: SGHTA, FQGNSA. V shed 4 bases and J shed 1 base, with 10 bases lying between them. This CDR3 is CASSSLSGNTGELFF. In DNA form, the CDR3 reads TGTGCCAGCAGCTCCCTTAGCGGGAACACCGGGGAGCTGTTTTTT.

This clone was detected only a few times. The gene calls are TRBV9 and TRBJ2-7; D possibly corresponds to TRBD1 (5 bases). The CDR3 covers 14 residues. Germline CDR1 and CDR2: SGDLS and YYNGEE. V lost 2 bases, J lost 2 bases, and 11 bases lay in between. This CDR3 reads CASSVGTGTYEQYF. The CDR3 nucleotides are TGTGCCAGCAGCGTCGGAACAGGAACCTACGAGCAGTACTTC.

The V call is TRBV13, the J call TRBJ2-7; 7 bases align to TRBD2. V shed 6 bases, J shed 5 bases, and the junction held 7 bases outside the gene matches. Germline-derived CDR1 and CDR2 are PRHDT and FYEKMQ (reference sequence). The CDR3 consists of 13 residues. The CDR3 loop reads CASSRLSGNEQYF. The CDR3 region has the DNA TGTGCCAGCAGTCGTCTGAGCGGGAACGAGCAGTACTTC.

This chain connects TRBV12-3 or TRBV12-4 to TRBJ2-1; D gene unclear. The CDR3 consists of 11 residues. The V end was cut by 3 bases, the J end by 10 bases, with 7 bases between. The CDR3 coding sequence is TGTGCCAGCAGTTTTAGTGTGGAGCAGTTCTTC. This sequence encodes CASSFSVEQFF.

The chain carries TRBV7-2 and TRBJ2-3, with a possible D match to TRBD2 (6 bases). Trimming pared 4 bases from V and 0 bases from J, leaving 11 bases between. This CDR3 is 15 amino acids long. The germline V gene encodes CDR1 SGHTA and CDR2 FQGNSA. CDR3 in DNA: TGTGCCAGCAGCTCCCTGGGGGGTAGCACAGATACGCAGTATTTT. As protein: CASSSLGGSTDTQYF. The entire variable domain, with the rest obtained from reference TRBV7-2 and TRBJ2-3, is as follows: GAGVSQSPSNKVTEKGKDVELRCDPISGHTALYWYRQSLGQGLEFLIYFQGNSAPDKSGLPSDRFSAERTGGSVSTLTIQRTQQEDSAVYLCASSSLGGSTDTQYFGPGTRLTVL.

CDR3 DNA sequence: TGTGCCAGCAGTTTACCTAGCGGGCGGTCAGATACGCAGTATTTT. The encoded protein is CASSLPSGRSDTQYF. V gene TRBV28 combines with J gene TRBJ2-3, with 8 positions matching TRBD2. The CDR3 consists of 15 residues. Germline loops: CDR1 MDHEN, CDR2 SYDVKM. Trimming took 2 bases from V and 4 from J; bases not matched to a gene: 5.

The chain couples TRBV7-9 to TRBJ1-5, with no clear D. The CDR3 sequence is 14 residues long. Deletions cut 3 bases from V and 0 bases from J, with 6 bases between. Germline CDR1 reads SEHNR; CDR2 reads FQNEAQ (reference sequence). The CDR3: CASSLEGSNQPQHF. As DNA, the CDR3 is TGTGCCAGCAGCTTGGAGGGTAGCAATCAGCCCCAGCATTTT. The whole variable domain, filled in from reference TRBV7-9 and TRBJ1-5, reads DTGVSQNPRHKITKRGQNVTFRCDPISEHNRLYWYRQTLGQGPEFLTYFQNEAQLEKSRLLSDRFSAERPKGSFSTLEIQRTEQGDSAMYLCASSLEGSNQPQHFGDGTRLSIL.

The chain's CDR3 is CASSLGRDNQPQHF. The DNA of the CDR3 is TGTGCCAGCAGTTTAGGGAGGGATAATCAGCCCCAGCATTTT. The chain recombines TRBV28 with TRBJ1-5; D remains ambiguous. Trimming cost V 2 bases and J 4 bases, with 9 bases left between them. The length of the CDR3 is 14 residues. Per germline, CDR1 MDHEN and CDR2 SYDVKM.

V gene TRBV13 combines with J gene TRBJ2-1, with 11 positions matching TRBD2. Germline V CDR1 and CDR2: PRHDT, FYEKMQ (reference sequence). V dropped 5 bases and J dropped 2; count of bases not matched to a gene: 5. This CDR3 has 16 amino acids. As DNA, the CDR3 is TGTGCCAGCAGCCCACTAGCGGGAGAGGCCTACAATGAGCAGTTCTTC. Amino acid sequence: CASSPLAGEAYNEQFF.

This clone has only a few counts. The chain joins TRBV19 to TRBJ1-6; 8 bases line up with TRBD1. V trimming: 4 bases; J trimming: 9 bases; junction bases outside the gene matches: 2. Germline lookup yields CDR1 LNHDA and CDR2 SQIVND (reference sequence). The CDR3 is 13 amino acids. The CDR3 region has the DNA TGTGCCAGTAGTACAGGGGGCGCTTCACCCCTCCACTTT. Its translation: CASSTGGASPLHF.

This clone was observed a handful of times. The rearrangement links TRBV4-3 to TRBJ2-1; TRBD2 agrees at 10 bases. This CDR3 region has 15 residues. Trimming cost V 1 base and J 6 bases; bases outside gene matches: 3. Germline CDR1 reads LGHNA; CDR2 reads YSLEER. CDR3 DNA: TGCGCCAGCAGCCAAGTTGGACTAGCGGTCAATGAGCAGTTCTTC. This translates into CASSQVGLAVNEQFF.

There are a few counts of this clone. The CDR3 region is CASSPRVLAGAYNEQFF. In DNA, the CDR3 is TGTGCCAGCAGCCCCAGGGTACTAGCGGGAGCCTACAATGAGCAGTTCTTC. The V call is TRBV28, the J call TRBJ2-1; 11 nucleotides match TRBD2. From germline, CDR1 is MDHEN and CDR2 SYDVKM. The CDR3 totals 17 residues. V lost 6 bases, J lost 2 bases, and 9 bases stayed unmatched.

V and J are TRBV4-2 and TRBJ1-1; 11 nucleotides line up with TRBD1. CDR3 length: 16 amino acids. V was clipped by 0 bases and J by 4 bases; unmatched bases: 4. Looked up from germline, CDR1 is LGHNA and CDR2 is YNFKEQ. The CDR3 DNA is TGTGCCAGCAGCCAAGATGGGACAGGGGGTTTCACTGAAGCTTTCTTT. It codes for CASSQDGTGGFTEAFF.

The J gene is TRBJ1-2, the V gene TRBV9; no reliable D call. The length of the CDR3 is 13 residues. The V end was cut by 0 bases, the J end by 9 bases, with 12 bases between. CDR1 SGDLS and CDR2 YYNGEE come from the germline V gene. This CDR3 reads CASSVDDSRSYTF. CDR3 nucleotide sequence: TGTGCCAGCAGCGTAGATGACTCTAGGAGCTACACCTTC.

The V and J genes are TRBV5-1 and TRBJ1-1, with TRBD1 matching over 10 bases. CDR3 length: 13 residues. The junction had 2 bases not matched to a gene; V was cut back by 7 bases and J by 2 bases. From germline, CDR1 is SGHRS and CDR2 YFSETQ. The CDR3 region is CASGDRGNTEAFF. The CDR3 DNA reads TGCGCCAGCGGGGACAGGGGAAACACTGAAGCTTTCTTT.

The chain is built from TRBV5-5 and TRBJ2-3, with D possibly being TRBD2 (6 bases). The CDR3 consists of 15 residues. Germline V gene lookup returns CDR1 SGHKS and CDR2 YYEKEE (reference sequence). V lost 3 bases and J 2 bases, leaving 13 bases between the germline ends. The CDR3 sequence is CASSSRLDSTDTQYF. CDR3 nucleotides: TGTGCCAGCAGCTCCCGACTAGACTCCACAGATACGCAGTATTTT.